One sample yielded the 10 T cell receptor beta chains listed below, sequenced in a study of shared T cell receptors in the human thymus. The method was immunoSEQ multiplex PCR; TCRdb's version includes in-frame clones alone and lacks a portion of them. The table records about 610,000 clones, 88% of them present only once. The data also belong to a second study, concerning human thymus T cells.

Sequencing input: thymocytes. The receptor source for this set is a boy under two years old with a congenital heart defect.

The chain couples TRBV28 to TRBJ2-7; TRBD1 matches at 7 bases. This CDR3 has 15 amino acids. V lost 1 base, J lost 3 bases, and 6 bases stayed unmatched. Germline V gene lookup returns CDR1 MDHEN and CDR2 SYDVKM. CDR3 region: CASSLSDRNSYEQYF. The CDR3 nucleotides read TGTGCCAGCAGTTTATCGGACAGGAATAGCTACGAGCAGTACTTC.

The chain has TRBV28 and TRBJ2-5, with D tentatively TRBD2 (6 bases). CDR3 length: 15 amino acids. Germline V gives CDR1 MDHEN, CDR2 SYDVKM. Trimming removed 6 bases at V and 2 bases at J, with 16 bases between. The CDR3 sequence is CASSPGGSLQETQYF. The CDR3 DNA reads as TGTGCCAGCAGCCCCGGAGGGTCCCTACAAGAGACCCAGTACTTC.

CDR3 nucleotides: TGTGCCAGCAGCTCGACTAGCCCCAACACCGGGGAGCTGTTTTTT. Translation: CASSSTSPNTGELFF. This chain links TRBV11-3 with TRBJ2-2, with 7 bases identical to TRBD2. V shed 4 bases and J 2 bases; nucleotides not matched to a gene: 4. CDR1 SGHNT and CDR2 YENEEA come from the germline V gene. The CDR3 has 15 residues.

The gene calls are TRBV4-2 and TRBJ2-3; D remains ambiguous. Germline CDR1 LGHNA, CDR2 YNFKEQ. The CDR3 consists of 16 residues. V was pared by 4 bases and J by 0 bases, with 14 bases between. CDR3 loop: CASSPPFLTSTDTQYF. The CDR3 bases are TGTGCCAGCAGCCCACCCTTTCTTACTAGCACAGATACGCAGTATTTT.

The V gene is TRBV6-5, the J gene TRBJ2-1; TRBD1 aligns across 10 bases. The CDR3 contains 15 residues. The V gene's germline CDR1 is MNHEY and CDR2 SVGAGI. V lost 5 bases, J lost 7 bases, and 8 bases stayed unmatched. The CDR3 coding sequence is TGTGCCAGCAGTCCCCCGGGACAGGGGAAGAATGAGCAGTTCTTC. Protein sequence: CASSPPGQGKNEQFF.

The gene calls are TRBV30 and TRBJ2-3; TRBD1 matches at 9 bases. V shed 3 bases, J shed 0 bases, and the junction held 7 bases outside the gene matches. This CDR3 spans 16 amino acids. Germline CDR1 GTSNPN, CDR2 SVGIG (reference sequence). The CDR3 bases are TGTGCCTGGAGCTTACAGGGGGCTTTTAGCACAGATACGCAGTATTTT. It yields the protein CAWSLQGAFSTDTQYF.

This clone was seen only a few times. The chain uses TRBV27 and TRBJ2-2; TRBD2 matches 11 bases. CDR3 length: 16 residues. Germline V gene sequence: CDR1 MNHEY, CDR2 SMNVEV (reference sequence). The V segment lost 6 bases and the J segment 0 bases; nucleotides outside the gene matches: 3. The CDR3 region is CASRETSGANTGELFF. Written as DNA, the CDR3 is TGTGCCAGCAGAGAGACTAGCGGGGCGAACACCGGGGAGCTGTTTTTT.

The CDR3 region is CASSVWRLAGEADTQYF. CDR3 bases: TGTGCCAGCAGTGTTTGGAGACTAGCGGGAGAGGCAGATACGCAGTATTTT. The V gene is TRBV27, the J gene TRBJ2-3; 12 bases align to TRBD2. Germline CDR1 is MNHEY and CDR2 is SMNVEV (reference sequence). The V and J ends lost 5 bases and 4 bases, in that order; junction bases with no gene match: 10. The CDR3 contains 17 residues.

In regard to this clone: One end of the junction does not line up with germline, which may come from a read error. This chain links TRBV7-8 with TRBJ2-5; 12 positions agree with TRBD2. CDR1 is SGHVS and CDR2 is FQNEAQ in the germline V gene. This CDR3 spans 15 amino acids. The CDR3 nucleotides read TGTGCCAGCAGCCTAGCGGGAGGGCCAGTGGAGACCCAGTACTTC. Translating it yields CASSLAGGPVETQYF.

The chain recombines TRBV4-3 with TRBJ2-1; 8 bases align to TRBD2. Germline trimming cut 4 bases from V and 6 bases from J; bases unmatched to any gene: 11. From germline, CDR1 is LGHNA and CDR2 YSLEER. The CDR3 spans 16 residues. The CDR3 reads CASSLHSGLDINEQFF. For the CDR3, the DNA is TGCGCCAGCAGCCTCCACTCGGGACTAGACATCAATGAGCAGTTCTTC.